The TCR beta chain under discussion was sequenced for a study of blood T cells in healthy people across ages. A second about 7 to 12 cycle PCR used barcoded and J-beta primers. TCRdb reprocessed the 5' RACE reads via MiXCR and lists one record per CDR3 protein. The sample holds about 570,000 distinct CDR3 sequences, roughly 29% seen once. This clonotype appeared a few times. Investigators took 8.5 to 10 milliliters of peripheral blood from every donor. CDR1 ENHRY and CDR2 SYGVKD come from the germline V gene. The V end was cut by 8 bases, the J end by 3 bases, with 13 bases between. CDR3 length equals 14 residues.

This clonotype was sampled from a woman between 65 and 79 years old in good health. Material for sequencing was blood. The chain carries TRBV10-3 and TRBJ2-2; either TRBD1 or TRBD2 may supply D (6 bases each). The CDR3 DNA reads as TGTGCCATCCAGGGGACTTACGACACCGGGGAGCTGTTTTTT. Amino acids: CAIQGTYDTGELFF.